Listed below are T cell receptor beta chains from one sample, sequenced in a study of blood T cell repertoires in COVID-19. Measured with immunoSEQ multiplex PCR; TCRdb has only the in-frame clones, and not every one. The table records around 320,000 clones, over 85% of them present only once. Sequenced material: peripheral blood. Source of these receptors: a woman in her twenties or thirties with COVID-19, enrolled during active disease. The CDR3 runs from the conserved cysteine through the conserved F or W. A D gene is named only where the DNA matches it firmly. Rows may omit the clone size; those that give it use once, few, many or a size class.

CDR3nt | CDR3aa | v_gene | len | d_gene | abundance | j_gene
TGTGCCAGCAGCCAAGTTCAATGGGCCAATTCACCCCTCCACTTT | CASSQVQWANSPLHF | TRBV3-1/TRBV3-2 | 15 | . | . | TRBJ1-6
TGCGCCAGCAGTCAACACCCCAAGACAGGGATTATACAGCCCCAGCATTTT | CASSQHPKTGIIQPQHF | TRBV23-1 | 17 | TRBD1 | . | TRBJ1-5
TGTGCCAGCAGCTTGGCCGGGACAGGGGACACTGAAGCTTTCTTT | CASSLAGTGDTEAFF | TRBV5-4 | 15 | TRBD1 | . | TRBJ1-1
TGTGCCACCCGCGGGACAGCCGGCTATGGCTACACCTTC | CATRGTAGYGYTF | TRBV2 | 13 | TRBD1 | . | TRBJ1-2
TGTGCCAGCACGGCTAGCGGGGGGCCGGGGGAGACCCAGTACTTC | CASTASGGPGETQYF | TRBV9 | 15 | TRBD2 | . | TRBJ2-5
TGTGCCAGCCCTACTACGGGGGGAGTTAGCACAGATACGCAGTATTTT | CASPTTGGVSTDTQYF | TRBV11-3 | 16 | TRBD2 | . | TRBJ2-3
TGTGCCAGCAAACGACTTTATAACTATGGCTACACCTTC | CASKRLYNYGYTF | TRBV6-5 | 13 | . | . | TRBJ1-2
TGTGCCAGCAGCTTGGGACAGTACCAAGAGACCCAGTACTTC | CASSLGQYQETQYF | TRBV5-5 | 14 | . | . | TRBJ2-5
TGTGCCAGCCGATCTGAGATCACAGATACGCAGTATTTT | CASRSEITDTQYF | TRBV7-9 | 13 | . | . | TRBJ2-3
TGTGCCAGCCGGGACAGGGGTGTAGCTAACTATGGCTACACCTTC | CASRDRGVANYGYTF | TRBV19 | 15 | TRBD1 | . | TRBJ1-2
TGTGCCAGCAGGGACAGAACGAACACCGGGGAGCTGTTTTTT | CASRDRTNTGELFF | TRBV27 | 14 | . | once | TRBJ2-2
TGTGCCAGCCCGCCCGGGGGAGACCCAAACTCAGATACGCAGTATTTT | CASPPGGDPNSDTQYF | TRBV21-1 | 16 | . | . | TRBJ2-3
TGCAGCGTTGATACGGGACAGGGCTTGAACACTGAAGCTTTCTTT | CSVDTGQGLNTEAFF | TRBV29-1 | 15 | TRBD1 | . | TRBJ1-1
TGTGCCAGCAGCCCTACTAGCGGGGGGGTTCCCGGGGAGCTGTTTTTT | CASSPTSGGVPGELFF | TRBV3-1/TRBV3-2 | 16 | TRBD2 | . | TRBJ2-2
TGTGCCATCAGTACCGGAGGTAGGAACACTGAAGCTTTCTTT | CAISTGGRNTEAFF | TRBV10-3 | 14 | . | . | TRBJ1-1
TGTGCCAGCAGCCTACACGAAGACACCAGCTTTAATCAGCCCCAGCATTTT | CASSLHEDTSFNQPQHF | TRBV7-8 | 17 | . | once | TRBJ1-5
TGTGCCAGCTCCCCAATCTCACCCTCAGGGGGCAAGGCAGATACGCAGTATTTT | CASSPISPSGGKADTQYF | TRBV18 | 18 | TRBD1 | . | TRBJ2-3
TGTGCCAGTAGTATTTCCGGGTTGAACACTGAAGCTTTCTTT | CASSISGLNTEAFF | TRBV19 | 14 | . | . | TRBJ1-1
TGTGCCAGTAGCAGCGGACAGGTAGGGGATTCACCCCTCCACTTT | CASSSGQVGDSPLHF | TRBV19 | 15 | TRBD1 | few | TRBJ1-6
TGTGCCAGCAGTTTGGGCCAGCGGTACGAGCAGTACTTC | CASSLGQRYEQYF | TRBV12-3/TRBV12-4 | 13 | . | . | TRBJ2-7
TGTGCCAGCTCACCACTCGGCAGGGAAGGGGGCTACACCTTC | CASSPLGREGGYTF | TRBV18 | 14 | . | . | TRBJ1-2
TGTGCCAGCAGATGGACAGGGGATGGCTACGAGCAGTACTTC | CASRWTGDGYEQYF | TRBV6-5 | 14 | TRBD1 | . | TRBJ2-7
TGTGCCAGCAGCCGGGACAGGGGGGTCCAAGAGACCCAGTACTTC | CASSRDRGVQETQYF | TRBV6-5 | 15 | TRBD1 | . | TRBJ2-5
TGTGCCAGCAGTCCGCACGGCGTCCGGGGAGATACGCAGTATTTT | CASSPHGVRGDTQYF | TRBV28 | 15 | . | . | TRBJ2-3
TGTGCCAGCAGCTACAGGGGGGGAGAGACCCAGTACTTC | CASSYRGGETQYF | TRBV13 | 13 | . | . | TRBJ2-5
TGTGCCAGCACCCGGGGGGTAGGCGGGGAGACCCAGTACTTC | CASTRGVGGETQYF | TRBV2 | 14 | TRBD2 | . | TRBJ2-5
TGTGCCAGCAGCCAAGCGCGGTCTGATACGCAGTATTTT | CASSQARSDTQYF | TRBV3-1/TRBV3-2 | 13 | . | . | TRBJ2-3
TGTGCCATCAGTGAAGGGCAGGGAGAAAAACTGTTTTTT | CAISEGQGEKLFF | TRBV10-3 | 13 | . | . | TRBJ1-4
TGTGCCAGCAGTACCGGGACTAGCGGACTCGAGCAGTACTTC | CASSTGTSGLEQYF | TRBV6-5 | 14 | TRBD2 | . | TRBJ2-7
TGTGCCAGCAGCAGGGAGGGCTATGGCTACACCTTC | CASSREGYGYTF | TRBV7-8 | 12 | . | . | TRBJ1-2
TGCGCCAGCGGAGTGGGGGGGAACCCCTCTAGTACGCAGTATTTT | CASGVGGNPSSTQYF | TRBV4-1 | 15 | TRBD2 | once | TRBJ2-3
TGTGCCAGCAGTGTTAGCGGGGGGGCCGTAAGTGAGCAGTTCTTC | CASSVSGGAVSEQFF | TRBV7-7 | 15 | TRBD2 | . | TRBJ2-1
TGCGCCAGCAGTCAATCGGACAGGGTGGGGGATTCACCCCTCCACTTT | CASSQSDRVGDSPLHF | TRBV23-1 | 16 | TRBD1 | . | TRBJ1-6
TGTGCCAGCAGCCCGATGGGGTCCGGAGGGGAAAAACTGTTTTTT | CASSPMGSGGEKLFF | TRBV27 | 15 | . | . | TRBJ1-4
TGTGCCAGCTCACCAGAAGTTGGGCCGTATGGCTACACCTTC | CASSPEVGPYGYTF | TRBV18 | 14 | . | . | TRBJ1-2